These 4 T cell receptor beta chains share one sample of origin, sequenced in a study of spatial heterogeneity in lung cancer. TCRdb reprocessed the 5' RACE reads via MiXCR and lists one record per CDR3 protein. The sample has roughly 80,000 distinct CDR3 sequences, around 7.3% seen once; the top ten hold about 7%. Time point meaning: sample taken at primary tumor resection. The input for sequencing was PBMCs, taken at surgery. The receptors originated from a male donor with early-stage non-small cell lung cancer.

At least ten counts were recorded for this clonotype. The chain couples TRBV10-3 to TRBJ2-2; 11 bases line up with TRBD1. CDR1 is ENHRY, CDR2 SYGVKD, per germline. V lost 5 bases and J lost 4; bases outside the gene matches: 3. CDR3 length equals 15 residues. CDR3 nucleotides: TGTGCCATCAGTCCGGGACAGGGGGGCACCGGGGAGCTGTTTTTT. Protein product: CAISPGQGGTGELFF.

This clonotype was detected many times. The CDR3 nucleotides read TGTGCCAGCAGCATCTCAGGAAACTCTGGAAACACCATATATTTT. Protein sequence: CASSISGNSGNTIYF. This rearrangement joins TRBV9 to TRBJ1-3; no clear D. The CDR3 extends over 15 amino acids. V dropped 4 bases and J dropped 0 bases, with 11 bases sitting between them. CDR1 SGDLS and CDR2 YYNGEE come from the germline V gene.

This clonotype turned up a few times. The chain joins TRBV12-3 or TRBV12-4 to TRBJ2-1; the match to TRBD2 covers 8 bases. The V gene end was trimmed by 3 bases and the J gene end by 3 bases; junction bases not matched to a gene: 1. The CDR3 is 14 residues long. The CDR3 DNA reads TGTGCCAGCAGTTTTAGCGGGGACTACAATGAGCAGTTCTTC. Protein: CASSFSGDYNEQFF.

This clonotype was seen repeatedly, ten times or more. This sequence joins TRBV12-3 or TRBV12-4 and TRBJ1-1; TRBD1 matches 7 bases. V shed 1 base, J shed 1 base, and the junction held 3 bases outside the gene matches. The CDR3 runs 15 residues. The CDR3 loop is CASSLGWTGNTEAFF. The DNA for the CDR3 is TGTGCCAGCAGTTTAGGTTGGACAGGGAACACTGAAGCTTTCTTT.